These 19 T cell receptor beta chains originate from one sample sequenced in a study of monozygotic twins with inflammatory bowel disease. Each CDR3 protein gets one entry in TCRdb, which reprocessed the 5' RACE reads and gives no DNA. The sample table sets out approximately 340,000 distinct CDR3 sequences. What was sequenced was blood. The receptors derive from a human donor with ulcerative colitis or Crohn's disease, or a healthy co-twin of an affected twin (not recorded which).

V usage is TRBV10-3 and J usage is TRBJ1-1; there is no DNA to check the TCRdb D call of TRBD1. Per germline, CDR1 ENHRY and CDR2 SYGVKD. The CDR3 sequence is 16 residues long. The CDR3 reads CAISESLGQGHTEAFF.

The CDR3 sequence: CASSYNNRENTEAFF. The genes are TRBV28 and TRBJ1-1; no DNA is available, so the TRBD1 call from TCRdb remains unchecked. This CDR3 is built from 15 residues. Germline V CDR1 and CDR2: MDHEN, SYDVKM.

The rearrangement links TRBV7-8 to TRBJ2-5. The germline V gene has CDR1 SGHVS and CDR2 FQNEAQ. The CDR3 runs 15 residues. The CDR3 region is CASSLARGSLETQYF.

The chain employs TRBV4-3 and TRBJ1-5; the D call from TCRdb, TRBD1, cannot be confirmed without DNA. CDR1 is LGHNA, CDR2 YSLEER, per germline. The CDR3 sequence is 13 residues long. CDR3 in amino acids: CASSGGLGQPQHF.

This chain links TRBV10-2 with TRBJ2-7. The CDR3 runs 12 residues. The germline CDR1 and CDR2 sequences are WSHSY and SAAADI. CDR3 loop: CASIGAGNEQYF.

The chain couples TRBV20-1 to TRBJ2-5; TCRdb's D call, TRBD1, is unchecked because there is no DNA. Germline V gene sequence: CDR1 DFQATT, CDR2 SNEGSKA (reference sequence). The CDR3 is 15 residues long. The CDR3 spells CSAREYGGPGETQYF.

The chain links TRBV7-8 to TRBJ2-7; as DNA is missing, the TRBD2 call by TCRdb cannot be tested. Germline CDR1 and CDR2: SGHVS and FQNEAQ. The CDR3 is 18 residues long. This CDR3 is CASSAGTSGREYTYEQYF.

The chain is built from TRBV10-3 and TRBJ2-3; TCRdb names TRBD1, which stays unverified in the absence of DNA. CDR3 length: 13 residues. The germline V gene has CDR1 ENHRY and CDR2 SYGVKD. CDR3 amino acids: CATLTGPGDTQYF.

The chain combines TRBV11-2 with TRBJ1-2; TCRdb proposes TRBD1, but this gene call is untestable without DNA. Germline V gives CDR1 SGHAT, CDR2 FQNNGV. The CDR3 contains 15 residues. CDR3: CASSLGAGGGYGYTF.

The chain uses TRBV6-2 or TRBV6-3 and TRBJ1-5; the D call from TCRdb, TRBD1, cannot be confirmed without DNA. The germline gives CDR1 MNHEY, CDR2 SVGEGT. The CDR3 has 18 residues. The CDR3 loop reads CASSYQRTQGGGNQPQHF.

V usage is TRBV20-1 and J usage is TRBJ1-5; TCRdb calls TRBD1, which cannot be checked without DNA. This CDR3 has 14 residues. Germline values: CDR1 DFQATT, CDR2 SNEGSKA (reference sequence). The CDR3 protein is CSATSGRSNQPQHF.

The CDR3 loop reads CTSSQGVFRDLSRETQYF. This chain links TRBV1 with TRBJ2-5; TCRdb returns TRBD1, unconfirmable since there is no DNA. TRBV1 is a recognized pseudogene. This CDR3 spans 18 amino acids.

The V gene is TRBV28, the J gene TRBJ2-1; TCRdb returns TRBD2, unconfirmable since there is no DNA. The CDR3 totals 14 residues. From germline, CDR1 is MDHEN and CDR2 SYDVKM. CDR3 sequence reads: CASSFSQGRAEQFF.

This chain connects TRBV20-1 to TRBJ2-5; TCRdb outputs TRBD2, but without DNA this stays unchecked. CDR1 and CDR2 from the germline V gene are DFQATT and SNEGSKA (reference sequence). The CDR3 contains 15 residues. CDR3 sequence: CSLSTSGWYQETQYF.

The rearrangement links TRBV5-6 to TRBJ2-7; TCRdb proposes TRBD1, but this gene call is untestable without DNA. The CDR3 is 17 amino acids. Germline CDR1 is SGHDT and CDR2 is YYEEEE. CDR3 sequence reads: CASSLDPSSGVAYEQYF.

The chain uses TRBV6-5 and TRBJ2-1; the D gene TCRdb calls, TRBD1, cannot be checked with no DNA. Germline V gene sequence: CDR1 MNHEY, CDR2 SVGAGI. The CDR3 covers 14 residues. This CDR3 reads CASSSRTGLNEQFF.

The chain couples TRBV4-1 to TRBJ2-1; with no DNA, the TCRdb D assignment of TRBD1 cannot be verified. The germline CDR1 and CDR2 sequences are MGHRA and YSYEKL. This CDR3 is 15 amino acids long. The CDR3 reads CASSQTDSFYNEQFF.

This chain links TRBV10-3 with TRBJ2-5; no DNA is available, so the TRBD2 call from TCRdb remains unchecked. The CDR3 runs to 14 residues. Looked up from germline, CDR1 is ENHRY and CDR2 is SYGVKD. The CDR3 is CAIKERGDLETQYF.

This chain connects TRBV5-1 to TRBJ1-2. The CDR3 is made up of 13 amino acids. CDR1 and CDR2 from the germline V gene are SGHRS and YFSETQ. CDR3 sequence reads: CASSPDGLIGYTF.